These 18 T cell receptor beta chains were sequenced from one sample in a study of blood T cells in healthy people across ages. The second PCR ran 7 to 11 cycles with a sample-barcoded 5' primer and J-beta primers. MiXCR, run by TCRdb on the 5' RACE reads, gives a single entry per CDR3 protein. Of 1.5 million to 2 million distinct CDR3 sequences detected, roughly 28% appear once; the ten largest clones hold over 7%. Sequenced sample: blood. The receptors derive from a woman aged 25 to 39 in good health.

The rearrangement uses TRBV15 and TRBJ2-5, with 9 bases that match TRBD2. The CDR3 loop spans 16 amino acids. V was clipped by 5 bases and J by 11 bases; unmatched bases: 18. Germline CDR1 and CDR2: LNHNV and YYDKDF (reference sequence). The CDR3 protein is CATSGPSGDLSDEQYF. The CDR3 bases are TGTGCCACCAGCGGTCCTAGCGGGGACCTCTCAGATGAGCAGTACTTC.

The chain is built from TRBV7-9 and TRBJ2-7; D is perhaps TRBD1 or TRBD2 (6 bases each). This CDR3 has 15 amino acids. CDR1 and CDR2 (germline): SEHNR, FQNEAQ (reference sequence). V lost 4 bases to trimming and J lost 4 bases, with 17 bases between them. The CDR3 sequence is CASSSPPGGGYEQYF. The CDR3, as DNA: TGTGCCAGCAGCTCCCCCCCCGGGGGCGGGTACGAGCAGTACTTC. The full variable domain, with the rest looked up from reference TRBV7-9 and TRBJ2-7, is DTGVSQNPRHKITKRGQNVTFRCDPISEHNRLYWYRQTLGQGPEFLTYFQNEAQLEKSRLLSDRFSAERPKGSFSTLEIQRTEQGDSAMYLCASSSPPGGGYEQYFGPGTRLTVT.

The chain links TRBV20-1 to TRBJ2-7, with 12 bases aligning to TRBD2. Unmatched junction bases numbered 2, after V lost 5 bases and J lost 0 bases. Germline CDR1 DFQATT, CDR2 SNEGSKA (reference sequence). CDR3 length: 14 amino acids. CDR3 amino acids: CSAEGLAGSYEQYF. The CDR3 region has the DNA TGCAGTGCTGAGGGACTAGCGGGCTCCTACGAGCAGTACTTC.

The V and J genes are TRBV29-1 and TRBJ2-2; D unclear. V lost 4 bases and J lost 0, with 9 bases in between. Germline V CDR1 and CDR2: SQVTM, ANQGSEA. There are 14 residues in the CDR3. The CDR3 loop is CSVAHSTNTGELFF. The CDR3 nucleotides are TGCAGCGTTGCCCACTCCACGAACACCGGGGAGCTGTTTTTT.

The gene calls are TRBV15 and TRBJ2-3; D is perhaps TRBD2 (6 bases). There are 16 residues in the CDR3. V was pared by 5 bases and J by 2 bases, with 17 bases between. CDR1 LNHNV and CDR2 YYDKDF come from the germline V gene (reference sequence). The CDR3 protein is CATSPLGTPTTDTQYF. The CDR3 region has the DNA TGTGCCACCAGCCCTCTCGGGACTCCCACCACAGATACGCAGTATTTT.

This clonotype has at least ten counts. The rearrangement uses TRBV5-1 and TRBJ1-5, with D perhaps TRBD1 (6 bases). V was shortened by 5 bases and J by 1 base, with 19 bases between the two germline ends. This CDR3 spans 17 amino acids. Germline CDR1 is SGHRS and CDR2 is YFSETQ. The CDR3 is CASSLVPRGKSNQPQHF. CDR3 DNA: TGCGCCAGCAGTCTCGTTCCCAGGGGTAAAAGCAATCAGCCCCAGCATTTT.

The chain recombines TRBV29-1 with TRBJ1-2; D is unclear. CDR3 size: 11 residues. Germline CDR1 SQVTM, CDR2 ANQGSEA. V gave up 3 bases and J gave up 9 bases, with 11 bases separating them. Here the CDR3 reads CSVEAETRYTF. In nucleotides, the CDR3 is TGCAGCGTTGAGGCGGAGACGCGCTACACCTTC.

The J gene is TRBJ2-1, the V gene TRBV29-1; 7 nucleotides match TRBD2. This CDR3 has 14 amino acids. Trimming cost V 7 bases and J 4 bases; bases outside gene matches: 10. The germline CDR1 and CDR2 sequences are SQVTM and ANQGSEA. Here the CDR3 DNA reads TGCAGCGCACTCAAGGCGGGGGTATACAATGAGCAGTTCTTC. Its protein product is CSALKAGVYNEQFF.

This clonotype occurred a few times. A junction boundary mismatches the germline segment, possibly from a read error. The rearrangement links TRBV5-4 to TRBJ2-5; D unclear. The J call may be in error: the DNA end matches TRBJ2-7 better. Germline V lookup: CDR1 SGHNT, CDR2 YYREEE (reference sequence). The CDR3 totals 12 residues. The CDR3 region has the DNA TGTACCAGCAGCTTGGGATTCAACGAGCAGTACTTC. Its protein product is CTSSLGFNEQYF.

J is TRBJ2-7 and V is TRBV24-1, with 7 nucleotides matching TRBD1. This CDR3 spans 14 amino acids. The junction had 10 bases not matched to a gene; V was cut back by 12 bases and J by 0 bases. The germline gives CDR1 KGHDR, CDR2 SFDVKD. For the CDR3, the DNA is TGTGCCGCCATGACAGGGAAGGACTCCTACGAGCAGTACTTC. Translated: CAAMTGKDSYEQYF.

The chain recombines TRBV7-8 with TRBJ2-3, with D possibly TRBD1 on 5 matching bases. V lost 5 bases and J 2 bases, leaving 14 bases between the germline ends. The CDR3 is 15 amino acids. Per germline, CDR1 SGHVS and CDR2 FQNEAQ. The CDR3 DNA follows: TGTGCCAGCAGCGCTCAGGGTCCCCCCACAGATACGCAGTATTTT. Protein product: CASSAQGPPTDTQYF.

V usage is TRBV6-2 or TRBV6-3 and J usage is TRBJ2-7; 8 bases match TRBD2. Germline V gene data show CDR1 as MNHEY and CDR2 as SVGEGT. The CDR3 covers 14 residues. Trimming took 7 bases from V and 5 from J; bases not matched to a gene: 10. The CDR3 coding sequence is TGTGCCAGCACCGAGGTGTCGACTAGCGACGAGCAGTACTTC. Protein sequence: CASTEVSTSDEQYF.

In its sample, this clonotype was seen a few times. The junction does not match germline at one end; this may be a read error. The CDR3 nucleotides read TGTGCCAGCAACTTACTAGCGGGGGCCGCAAACATTCAGTACTTC. Protein sequence: CASNLLAGAANIQYF. The chain has TRBV7-2 and TRBJ2-4, with TRBD2 matching over 11 bases. Germline V gene sequence: CDR1 SGHTA, CDR2 FQGNSA. The length of the CDR3 is 15 residues.

This clonotype appeared a few times. This chain connects TRBV15 to TRBJ2-7; 11 bases match TRBD1. CDR1 is LNHNV, CDR2 YYDKDF, per germline (reference sequence). The CDR3 covers 15 residues. The J segment lost 4 bases and the V segment lost 3 bases, leaving 5 bases of the junction unmatched. Written as DNA, the CDR3 is TGTGCCACCAGCAGTCCCCGGGACAGGGGGTACGAGCAGTACTTC. Protein product: CATSSPRDRGYEQYF.

CDR3 protein: CASSLFYGYTF. CDR3 in DNA: TGTGCCAGCAGCTTGTTCTATGGCTACACCTTC. The chain employs TRBV7-9 and TRBJ1-2; D ambiguous. This CDR3 has 11 amino acids. V was pared by 3 bases and J by 4 bases, with 3 bases between. Germline CDR1 SEHNR, CDR2 FQNEAQ (reference sequence). Using reference TRBV7-9 and TRBJ1-2 for the parts outside the CDR3, the full variable domain is DTGVSQNPRHKITKRGQNVTFRCDPISEHNRLYWYRQTLGQGPEFLTYFQNEAQLEKSRLLSDRFSAERPKGSFSTLEIQRTEQGDSAMYLCASSLFYGYTFGSGTRLTVV.

With respect to this clonotype: This may come from a read error, since a much larger clone is one base off. V gene TRBV29-1 combines with J gene TRBJ2-5; unclear D gene. The V gene's germline CDR1 is SQVTM and CDR2 ANQGSEA. This CDR3 contains 11 residues. In DNA, the CDR3 is TGCAGCGTTGTAGAACGAGAGACCCAGTGCTTC. Amino acid sequence: CSVVERETQCF.

The chain has TRBV29-1 and TRBJ1-1; TRBD1 is a possible D gene (6 bases). In germline, CDR1 is SQVTM, CDR2 ANQGSEA. The CDR3 contains 13 residues. V lost 6 bases to trimming and J lost 3 bases, with 14 bases between them. CDR3 sequence: CSVQQGRDTEAFF. CDR3 DNA sequence: TGCAGCGTACAACAGGGTAGGGACACTGAAGCTTTCTTT. Looking up the rest from reference TRBV29-1 and TRBJ1-1 gives the full variable domain: SAVISQKPSRDICQRGTSLTIQCQVDSQVTMMFWYRQQPGQSLTLIATANQGSEATYESGFVIDKFPISRPNLTFSTLTVSNMSPEDSSIYLCSVQQGRDTEAFFGQGTRLTVV.

The rearrangement uses TRBV20-1 and TRBJ2-3, with D perhaps being TRBD1 or TRBD2 (5 bases each). The V end was cut by 1 base, the J end by 0 bases, with 11 bases between. The CDR3 consists of 15 residues. The germline gives CDR1 DFQATT, CDR2 SNEGSKA (reference sequence). CDR3 DNA: TGCAGTGCTAGAGTCCCGGGGCCCAGCACAGATACGCAGTATTTT. This sequence encodes CSARVPGPSTDTQYF.